These T cell receptor beta chains were read from a single sample in a study of glioma-infiltrating T cells. A single record per CDR3 protein comes from TCRdb applying MiXCR to the multiplex PCR reads. The sample has 150,000 or so distinct CDR3 sequences, around 42% seen once; the top ten hold about 18%. Sample: glioma tissue, nonneoplastic brain tissue, or PBMCs (not recorded which). The source of these receptors is a human donor with low-grade glioma or glioblastoma, undergoing nonglioma brain surgery, or in good health (not recorded which). CDR3s include the opening cysteine and the closing phenylalanine or tryptophan. A D gene is named only where the DNA matches it firmly. Size values are once, few and many counts, or a class for expanded clones, and some rows have none.

V gene: TRBV10-3; clone size: few; D gene: -; J gene: TRBJ1-3; CDR3 DNA: TGTGCCATCAGTGAGTCGGGTACTGGAAACACCATATATTTT; CDR3 protein: CAISESGTGNTIYF
V gene: TRBV7-3; clone size: -; D gene: TRBD2; J gene: TRBJ2-1; CDR3 DNA: TGTGCCAGCAGCCAGGCCGGGACTAGACTCAATGAGCAGTTCTTC; CDR3 protein: CASSQAGTRLNEQFF
V gene: TRBV6-1; clone size: few; D gene: -; J gene: TRBJ1-1; CDR3 DNA: TGTGCCAGCAGTTTGGACCGGGGTATCACTGAAGCTTTCTTT; CDR3 protein: CASSLDRGITEAFF
V gene: TRBV10-3; clone size: few; D gene: -; J gene: TRBJ1-1; CDR3 DNA: TGTGCCATCAGTGACAGGGGCGCGAACACTGAAGCTTTCTTT; CDR3 protein: CAISDRGANTEAFF
V gene: TRBV2; clone size: few; D gene: TRBD1; J gene: TRBJ1-2; CDR3 DNA: TGTGCCAGCAGTAAAGACGGACAGGGGAACTATGGCTACACCTTC; CDR3 protein: CASSKDGQGNYGYTF
V gene: TRBV18; clone size: -; D gene: -; J gene: TRBJ2-3; CDR3 DNA: TGTGCCAGCTCACCACGTGTTCATACGGGACACACAGATACGCAGTATTTT; CDR3 protein: CASSPRVHTGHTDTQYF
V gene: TRBV19; clone size: -; D gene: -; J gene: TRBJ1-1; CDR3 DNA: TGTGCCAGTAGTATCGGGGGCATGAACACTGAAGCTTTCTTT; CDR3 protein: CASSIGGMNTEAFF
V gene: TRBV28; clone size: few; D gene: TRBD2; J gene: TRBJ2-1; CDR3 DNA: TGTGCCAGCAGTTTCCCTAGCGGGATGGGCAATGAGCAGTTCTTC; CDR3 protein: CASSFPSGMGNEQFF
V gene: TRBV20-1; clone size: few; D gene: -; J gene: TRBJ1-4; CDR3 DNA: TGCAGTGCTAAGTCGGGGGAAACTAATGAAAAACTGTTTTTT; CDR3 protein: CSAKSGETNEKLFF
V gene: TRBV6-1; clone size: -; D gene: -; J gene: TRBJ1-2; CDR3 DNA: TGTGCCATCAGTGATCTGAGTGGCTACACCTTC; CDR3 protein: CAISDLSGYTF